This TCR beta chain stems from a study of CD8 T cells in Susac syndrome. When the RNA was reverse transcribed, random hexamers were used with an input of roughly 0.45 to 1 ug. TCRdb re-called the immunoSEQ multiplex PCR reads with MiXCR, one entry per CDR3 protein. Of under 200,000 distinct CDR3 sequences in the sample, 85% to 95% were seen once. The germline V gene has CDR1 SGDLS and CDR2 YYNGEE. The J segment lost 3 bases and the V segment lost 0 bases, leaving 2 bases of the junction unmatched. The CDR3 is made up of 15 amino acids. Sequencing targeted TCR beta in T cells from blood (CD8+ and CD4+). The multiple sclerosis control group was made up of treatment-naive patients with stable or active relapsing-remitting disease. CD8+ and CD4+ T cells were negatively isolated; TEMRA cells were FACS-enriched. As concerns this clonotype: Its antigen is not known.

General observations from the study: As the study acknowledged, the number of individuals in its TCR sequencing and HLA analysis was relatively small.

The material sequenced was CD8+ T cells from PBMCs. This chain uses TRBV9 with TRBJ2-2; 7 bases line up with TRBD2. This clonotype originated in a human donor with multiple sclerosis. The CDR3 protein is CASSVGSGYTGELFF. The CDR3, as DNA: TGTGCCAGCAGCGTAGGTAGCGGGTACACCGGGGAGCTGTTTTTT. The full variable domain, with the rest looked up from reference TRBV9 and TRBJ2-2, is DSGVTQTPKHLITATGQRVTLRCSPRSGDLSVYWYQQSLDQGLQFLIQYYNGEERAKGNILERFSAQQFPDLHSELNLSSLELGDSALYFCASSVGSGYTGELFFGEGSRLTVL.